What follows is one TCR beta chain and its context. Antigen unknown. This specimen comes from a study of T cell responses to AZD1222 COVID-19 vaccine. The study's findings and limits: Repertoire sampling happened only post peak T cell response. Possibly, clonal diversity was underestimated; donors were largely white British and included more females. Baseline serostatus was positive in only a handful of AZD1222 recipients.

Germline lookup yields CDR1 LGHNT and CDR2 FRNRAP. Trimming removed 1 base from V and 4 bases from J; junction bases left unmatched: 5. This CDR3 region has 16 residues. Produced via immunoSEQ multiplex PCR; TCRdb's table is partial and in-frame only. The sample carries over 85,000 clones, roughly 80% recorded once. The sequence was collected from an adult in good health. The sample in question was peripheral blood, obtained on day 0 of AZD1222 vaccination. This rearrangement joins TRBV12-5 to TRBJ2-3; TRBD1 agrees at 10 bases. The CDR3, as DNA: TGTGCTAGTGGTTTGGGGGGGACAGGGGCGGCAGATACGCAGTATTTT. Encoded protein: CASGLGGTGAADTQYF.